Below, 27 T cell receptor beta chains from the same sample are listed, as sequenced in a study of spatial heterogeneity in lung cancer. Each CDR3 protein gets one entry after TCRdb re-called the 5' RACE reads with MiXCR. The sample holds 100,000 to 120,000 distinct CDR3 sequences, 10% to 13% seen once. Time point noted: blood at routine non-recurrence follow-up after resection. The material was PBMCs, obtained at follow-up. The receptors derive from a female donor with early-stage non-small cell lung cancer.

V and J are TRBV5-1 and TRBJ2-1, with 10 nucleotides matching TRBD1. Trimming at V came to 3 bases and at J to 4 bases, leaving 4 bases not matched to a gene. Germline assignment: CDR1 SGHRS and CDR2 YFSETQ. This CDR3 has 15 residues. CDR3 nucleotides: TGCGCCAGCAGCTCTTCGGGACAGGGGTACAATGAGCAGTTCTTC. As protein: CASSSSGQGYNEQFF.

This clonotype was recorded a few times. The CDR3 region has the DNA TGTGCCAGCAGCTTGTCTCAGGTCGGCTATGGCTACACCTTC. Translated, it gives CASSLSQVGYGYTF. The chain uses TRBV11-2 and TRBJ1-2; D uncertain. Looked up from germline, CDR1 is SGHAT and CDR2 is FQNNGV. The ends were cut back, 3 bases at V and 4 bases at J, with 12 bases in the middle. This CDR3 comprises 14 residues. Full variable domain (missing parts from reference TRBV11-2 and TRBJ1-2): EAGVAQSPRYKIIEKRQSVAFWCNPISGHATLYWYQQILGQGPKLLIQFQNNGVVDDSQLPKDRFSAERLKGVDSTLKIQPAKLEDSAVYLCASSLSQVGYGYTFGSGTRLTVV.

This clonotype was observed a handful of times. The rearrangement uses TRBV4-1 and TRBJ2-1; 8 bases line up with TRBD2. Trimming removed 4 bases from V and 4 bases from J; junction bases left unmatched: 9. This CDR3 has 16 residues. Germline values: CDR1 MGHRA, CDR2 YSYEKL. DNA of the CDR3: TGCGCCAGCAGCCCGAGCGGGGGAAGGTCTTACAATGAGCAGTTCTTC. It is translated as CASSPSGGRSYNEQFF.

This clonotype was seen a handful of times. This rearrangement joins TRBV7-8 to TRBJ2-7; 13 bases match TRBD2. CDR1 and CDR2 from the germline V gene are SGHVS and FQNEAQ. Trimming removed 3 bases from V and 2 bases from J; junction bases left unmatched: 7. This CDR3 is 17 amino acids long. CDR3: CASSLSPGLAGTYEQYF. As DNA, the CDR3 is TGTGCCAGCAGCTTGTCCCCGGGACTAGCGGGGACCTACGAGCAGTACTTC.

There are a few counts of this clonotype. The CDR3 bases are TGTGCCAGCAGTTTTCAGGGGGCTCAGAACACTGAAGCTTTCTTT. Translated, it gives CASSFQGAQNTEAFF. The chain carries TRBV27 and TRBJ1-1; 8 positions agree with TRBD1. V trimming: 3 bases; J trimming: 1 base; junction bases outside the gene matches: 4. Germline V gene data show CDR1 as MNHEY and CDR2 as SMNVEV (reference sequence). The CDR3 runs to 15 residues.

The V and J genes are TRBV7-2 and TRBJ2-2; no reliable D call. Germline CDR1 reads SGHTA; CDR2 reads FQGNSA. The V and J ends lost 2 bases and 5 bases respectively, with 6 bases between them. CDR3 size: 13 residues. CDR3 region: CASSLRSTGELFF. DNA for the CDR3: TGTGCCAGCAGCTTAAGGAGTACCGGGGAGCTGTTTTTT.

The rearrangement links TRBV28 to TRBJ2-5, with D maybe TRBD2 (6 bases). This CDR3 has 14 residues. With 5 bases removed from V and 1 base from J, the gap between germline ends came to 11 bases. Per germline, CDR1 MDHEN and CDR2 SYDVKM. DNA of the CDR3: TGTGCCAGCAGTCCAGCGGGTCCCCAAGAGACCCAGTACTTC. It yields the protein CASSPAGPQETQYF.

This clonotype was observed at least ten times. The CDR3 DNA sequence: TGTGCCACCAGTGATCCACCGGGACAGGGGTCGTCTAGCACAGATACGCAGTATTTT. Protein: CATSDPPGQGSSSTDTQYF. V gene TRBV24-1 combines with J gene TRBJ2-3; TRBD1 agrees at 10 bases. The ends lost 3 bases at V and 0 bases at J; junction bases unmatched: 11. Germline V gives CDR1 KGHDR, CDR2 SFDVKD. The CDR3 spans 19 residues.

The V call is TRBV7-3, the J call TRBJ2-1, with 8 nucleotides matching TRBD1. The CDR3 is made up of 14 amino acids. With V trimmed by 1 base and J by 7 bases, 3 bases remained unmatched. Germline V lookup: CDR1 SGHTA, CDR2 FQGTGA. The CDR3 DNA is TGTGCCAGCAGCTTAATGGGACAGGAGAATGAGCAGTTCTTC. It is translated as CASSLMGQENEQFF. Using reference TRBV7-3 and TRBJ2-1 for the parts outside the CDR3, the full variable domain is GAGVSQTPSNKVTEKGKYVELRCDPISGHTALYWYRQSLGQGPEFLIYFQGTGAADDSGLPNDRFFAVRPEGSVSTLKIQRTERGDSAVYLCASSLMGQENEQFFGPGTRLTVL.

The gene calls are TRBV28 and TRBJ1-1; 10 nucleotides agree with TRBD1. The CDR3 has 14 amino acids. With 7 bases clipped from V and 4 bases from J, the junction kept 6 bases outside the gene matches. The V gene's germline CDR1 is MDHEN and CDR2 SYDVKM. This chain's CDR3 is CASTPGDRGTEAFF. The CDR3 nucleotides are TGTGCCAGCACCCCTGGGGACAGGGGCACTGAAGCTTTCTTT. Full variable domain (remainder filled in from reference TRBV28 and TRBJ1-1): DVKVTQSSRYLVKRTGEKVFLECVQDMDHENMFWYRQDPGLGLRLIYFSYDVKMKEKGDIPEGYSVSREKKERFSLILESASTNQTSMYLCASTPGDRGTEAFFGQGTRLTVV.

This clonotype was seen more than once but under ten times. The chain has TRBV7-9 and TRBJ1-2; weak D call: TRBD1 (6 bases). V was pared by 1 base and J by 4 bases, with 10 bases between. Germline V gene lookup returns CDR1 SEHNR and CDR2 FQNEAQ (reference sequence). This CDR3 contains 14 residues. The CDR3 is CASSLEGRGYGYTF. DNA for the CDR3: TGTGCCAGCAGCTTAGAAGGCAGGGGCTATGGCTACACCTTC. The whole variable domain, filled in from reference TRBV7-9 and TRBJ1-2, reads DTGVSQNPRHKITKRGQNVTFRCDPISEHNRLYWYRQTLGQGPEFLTYFQNEAQLEKSRLLSDRFSAERPKGSFSTLEIQRTEQGDSAMYLCASSLEGRGYGYTFGSGTRLTVV.

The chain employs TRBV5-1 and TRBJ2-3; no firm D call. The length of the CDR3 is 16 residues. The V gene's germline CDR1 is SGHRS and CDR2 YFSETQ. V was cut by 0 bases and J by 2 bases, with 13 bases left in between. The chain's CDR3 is CASSLGGLGPTDTQYF. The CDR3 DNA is TGCGCCAGCAGCTTGGGTGGGCTAGGCCCCACAGATACGCAGTATTTT.

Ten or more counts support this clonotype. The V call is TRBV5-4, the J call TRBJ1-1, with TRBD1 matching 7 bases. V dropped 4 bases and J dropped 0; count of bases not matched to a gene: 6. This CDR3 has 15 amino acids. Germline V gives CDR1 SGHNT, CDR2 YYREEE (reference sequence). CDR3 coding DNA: TGTGCCAGCAGCCATCCGGGACAGCTGAACACTGAAGCTTTCTTT. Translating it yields CASSHPGQLNTEAFF. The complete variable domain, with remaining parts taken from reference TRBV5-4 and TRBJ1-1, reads ETGVTQSPTHLIKTRGQQVTLRCSSQSGHNTVSWYQQALGQGPQFIFQYYREEENGRGNFPPRFSGLQFPNYSSELNVNALELDDSALYLCASSHPGQLNTEAFFGQGTRLTVV.

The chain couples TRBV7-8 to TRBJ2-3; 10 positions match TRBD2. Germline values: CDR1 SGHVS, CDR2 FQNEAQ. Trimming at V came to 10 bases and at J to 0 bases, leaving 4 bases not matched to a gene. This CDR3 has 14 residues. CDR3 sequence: CATGSGRSTDTQYF. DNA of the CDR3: TGTGCCACCGGTAGCGGGAGGAGCACAGATACGCAGTATTTT.

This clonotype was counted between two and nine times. The CDR3 protein is CASSQSSATNEKLFF. CDR3 sequence (DNA): TGTGCCAGCTCTCAGTCGAGTGCAACTAATGAAAAACTGTTTTTT. V usage is TRBV18 and J usage is TRBJ1-4; D uncertain. V was cut by 6 bases and J by 0 bases, with 11 bases left in between. This CDR3 comprises 15 residues. CDR1 is KGHSH and CDR2 is LQKENI in the germline V gene.

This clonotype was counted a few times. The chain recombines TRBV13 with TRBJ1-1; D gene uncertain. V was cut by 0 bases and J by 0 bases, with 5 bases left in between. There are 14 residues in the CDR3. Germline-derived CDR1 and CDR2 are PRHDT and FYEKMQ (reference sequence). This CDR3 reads CASSLGQVNTEAFF. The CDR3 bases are TGTGCCAGCAGCTTAGGCCAGGTGAACACTGAAGCTTTCTTT.

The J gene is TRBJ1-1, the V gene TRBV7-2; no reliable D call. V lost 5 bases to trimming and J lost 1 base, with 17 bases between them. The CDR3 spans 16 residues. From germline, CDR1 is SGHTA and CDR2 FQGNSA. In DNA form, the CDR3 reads TGTGCCAGCAGCAGCACCCCGGTCCAAAGGAACACTGAAGCTTTCTTT. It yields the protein CASSSTPVQRNTEAFF.

The CDR3 DNA reads TGCGCCAGCAGCCTCATGGAAGTCGACCAGGACCTTGAAAAACTGTTTTTT. This translates into CASSLMEVDQDLEKLFF. The chain employs TRBV5-1 and TRBJ1-4; no reliable D call. Looked up from germline, CDR1 is SGHRS and CDR2 is YFSETQ. The CDR3 runs to 17 residues. The V gene lost 4 bases and the J gene lost 7 bases, with 23 bases spanning the gap. Supplemented by reference TRBV5-1 and TRBJ1-4, the full variable domain reads KAGVTQTPRYLIKTRGQQVTLSCSPISGHRSVSWYQQTPGQGLQFLFEYFSETQRNKGNFPGRFSGRQFSNSRSEMNVSTLELGDSALYLCASSLMEVDQDLEKLFFGSGTQLSVL.

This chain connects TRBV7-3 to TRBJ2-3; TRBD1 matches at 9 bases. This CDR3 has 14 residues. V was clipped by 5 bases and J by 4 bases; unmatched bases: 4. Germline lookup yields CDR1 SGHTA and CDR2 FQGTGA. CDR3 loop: CASSITGGADTQYF. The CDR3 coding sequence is TGTGCCAGCAGCATCACAGGGGGCGCAGATACGCAGTATTTT.

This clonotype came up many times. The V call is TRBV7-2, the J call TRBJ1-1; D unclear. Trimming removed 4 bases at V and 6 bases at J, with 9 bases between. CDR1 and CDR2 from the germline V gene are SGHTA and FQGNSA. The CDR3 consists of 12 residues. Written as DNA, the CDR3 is TGTGCCAGCAGCTGGCGGGGTTCTGAAGCTTTCTTT. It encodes CASSWRGSEAFF.

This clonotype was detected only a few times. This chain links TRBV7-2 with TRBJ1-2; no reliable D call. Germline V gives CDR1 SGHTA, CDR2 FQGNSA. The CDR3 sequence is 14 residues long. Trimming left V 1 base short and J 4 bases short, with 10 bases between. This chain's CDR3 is CASSLGREIYGYTF. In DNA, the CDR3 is TGTGCCAGCAGCTTAGGCCGTGAAATCTATGGCTACACCTTC.

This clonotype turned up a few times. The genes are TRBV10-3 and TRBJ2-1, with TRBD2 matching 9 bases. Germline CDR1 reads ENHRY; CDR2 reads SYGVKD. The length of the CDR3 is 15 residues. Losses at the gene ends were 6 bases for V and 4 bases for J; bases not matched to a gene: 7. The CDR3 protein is CAIRGVAGEYNEQFF. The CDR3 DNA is TGTGCCATCAGGGGCGTAGCGGGAGAATACAATGAGCAGTTCTTC.

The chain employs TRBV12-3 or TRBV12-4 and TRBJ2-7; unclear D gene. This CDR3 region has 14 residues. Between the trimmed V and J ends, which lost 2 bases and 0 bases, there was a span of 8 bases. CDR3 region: CASSLSYLSYEQYF. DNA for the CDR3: TGTGCCAGCAGTTTATCCTACCTCTCCTACGAGCAGTACTTC.

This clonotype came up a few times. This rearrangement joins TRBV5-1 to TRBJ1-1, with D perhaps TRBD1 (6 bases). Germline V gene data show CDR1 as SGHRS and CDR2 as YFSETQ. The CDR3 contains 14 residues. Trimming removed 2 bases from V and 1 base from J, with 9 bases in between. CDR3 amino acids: CASSFLGANTEAFF. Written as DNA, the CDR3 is TGCGCCAGCAGCTTCTTGGGGGCGAACACTGAAGCTTTCTTT.

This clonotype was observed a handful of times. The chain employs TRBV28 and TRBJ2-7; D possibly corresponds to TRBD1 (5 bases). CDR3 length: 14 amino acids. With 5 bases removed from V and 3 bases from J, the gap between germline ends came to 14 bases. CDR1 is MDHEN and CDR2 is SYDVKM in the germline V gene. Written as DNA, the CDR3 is TGTGCCAGCAGTCTGCAGGGTACTCACTACGAGCAGTACGTC. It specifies CASSLQGTHYEQYV.

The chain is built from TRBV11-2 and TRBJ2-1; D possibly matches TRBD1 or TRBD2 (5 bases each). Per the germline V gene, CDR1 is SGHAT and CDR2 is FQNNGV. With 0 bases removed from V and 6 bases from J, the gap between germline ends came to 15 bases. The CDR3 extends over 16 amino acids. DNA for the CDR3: TGTGCCAGCAGCTTAGATACGGGGCCGGGGTTCAATGAGCAGTTCTTC. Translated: CASSLDTGPGFNEQFF.

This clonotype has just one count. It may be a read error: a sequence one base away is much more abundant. The CDR3 DNA sequence: TGCGCCAGCGGCCACCGATACCCGGGACGGTCGGAGGGCTACACCTTC. Its translation is CASGHRYPGRSEGYTF. V usage is TRBV4-1 and J usage is TRBJ1-2, with D perhaps matching TRBD1 (5 bases). Germline-derived CDR1 and CDR2 are MGHRA and YSYEKL. The CDR3 has 16 residues.